Following are 11 T cell receptor beta chains from one sample sequenced in a study of blood T cell repertoires in COVID-19 (dated by TCRdb to 2020 to 2021). The library was built by means of the immunoSEQ multiplex PCR assay. In TCRdb, the immuneACCESS table is reduced to in-frame sequences with V and J assigned. These tables do not hold every clone; where another copy was compared, an unresolved V gene accounts for under half, and the others remain unexplained. The sample table records around 40,000 clones; about 89% of these occur just once. Around 24% of the sample goes to the ten largest clones. The sequencing input was peripheral blood. The receptors were sampled from a man aged 45-65 years with active or convalescent COVID-19.

The rearrangement links TRBV11-2 to TRBJ2-5; a weak D match, TRBD1 (6 bases). The CDR3 runs 14 residues. Trimming shortened V by 3 bases and J by 4 bases, and 12 bases separated the two germline ends. Per the germline V gene, CDR1 is SGHAT and CDR2 is FQNNGV. CDR3 in DNA: TGTGCCAGCAGCTTGGGGGCCTCGGTAGAGACCCAGTACTTC. Protein: CASSLGASVETQYF.

CDR3 DNA: TGTGCCAGCAGCTTCACTACCGGGGAGCTGTTTTTT. It codes for CASSFTTGELFF. The chain has TRBV7-3 and TRBJ2-2, with D uncertain. The V gene's germline CDR1 is SGHTA and CDR2 FQGTGA. Trimming pared 3 bases from V and 5 bases from J, leaving 4 bases between. CDR3 size: 12 residues.

In this sample, this clone turned up a few times. This chain links TRBV27 with TRBJ1-2, with 8 bases identical to TRBD1. The V and J ends lost 5 bases and 6 bases, in that order; junction bases with no gene match: 5. The CDR3 is made up of 13 amino acids. Germline loops: CDR1 MNHEY, CDR2 SMNVEV (reference sequence). CDR3 sequence (DNA): TGTGCCAGCAGTCTTATGACAGGGGATGGCTACACCTTC. Its protein product is CASSLMTGDGYTF.

The count of this clone is one. The V and J genes are TRBV19 and TRBJ2-3; D is undetermined. Germline V gene sequence: CDR1 LNHDA, CDR2 SQIVND (reference sequence). CDR3 length equals 16 residues. Trimming took off 1 base at V and 7 bases at J, with 18 bases between the two ends. The CDR3 spells CASSIGALLTPNTQYF. The CDR3 DNA sequence: TGTGCCAGTAGTATAGGGGCCCTCCTCACCCCTAATACGCAGTATTTT.

The CDR3 loop reads CASSVGLQPYEQYF. Written as DNA, the CDR3 is TGTGCCAGCAGCGTGGGACTTCAACCCTACGAGCAGTACTTC. V gene TRBV13 combines with J gene TRBJ2-7; a possible D gene is TRBD2 (6 bases). Germline CDR1 is PRHDT and CDR2 is FYEKMQ (reference sequence). The CDR3 is made up of 14 amino acids. V lost 5 bases, J lost 2 bases, and 13 bases lay in between. Full variable domain (outside the CDR3, taken from reference TRBV13 and TRBJ2-7): AAGVIQSPRHLIKEKRETATLKCYPIPRHDTVYWYQQGPGQDPQFLISFYEKMQSDKGSIPDRFSAQQFSDYHSELNMSSLELGDSALYFCASSVGLQPYEQYFGPGTRLTVT.

This chain uses TRBV19 with TRBJ1-1; 7 bases fit TRBD1. This CDR3 has 15 amino acids. Germline V gene lookup returns CDR1 LNHDA and CDR2 SQIVND (reference sequence). V was pared by 7 bases and J by 0 bases, with 8 bases of the junction left unmatched. CDR3 residues: CASKKTGTMNTEAFF. CDR3 bases: TGTGCCAGTAAAAAGACAGGGACCATGAACACTGAAGCTTTCTTT.

This chain joins TRBV28 and TRBJ1-1; D perhaps matches TRBD1 (5 bases). V was shortened by 7 bases and J by 0 bases, with 18 bases between the two germline ends. The CDR3 is made up of 16 amino acids. Germline V gene lookup returns CDR1 MDHEN and CDR2 SYDVKM. CDR3 bases: TGTGCCAGCATCCCAGCAGGGAAAAAGGTGAACACTGAAGCTTTCTTT. This gives the protein CASIPAGKKVNTEAFF.

This chain connects TRBV4-1 to TRBJ1-2; 7 bases map to TRBD1. The CDR3 runs 14 residues. CDR1 and CDR2 (germline): MGHRA, YSYEKL. V gave up 4 bases and J gave up 3 bases; unmatched junction bases: 5. This CDR3 reads CASSPRQGDYGYTF. The CDR3 DNA reads TGCGCCAGCAGCCCTAGACAGGGAGACTATGGCTACACCTTC.

The rearrangement links TRBV9 to TRBJ2-5, with a tentative D call TRBD2 (6 bases). Trimming took off 1 base at V and 5 bases at J, with 12 bases between the two ends. Germline CDR1 reads SGDLS; CDR2 reads YYNGEE. This CDR3 is 14 amino acids long. The CDR3 protein is CASSVTGVGETQYF. The CDR3 DNA follows: TGTGCCAGCAGCGTAACGGGGGTGGGGGAGACCCAGTACTTC.

This clone appeared a few times. V gene TRBV29-1 combines with J gene TRBJ2-5; 8 bases are shared with TRBD1. CDR1 SQVTM and CDR2 ANQGSEA come from the germline V gene. J gave up 5 bases and V 6 bases, and 5 bases lay outside the gene matches. The CDR3 extends over 12 amino acids. Here the CDR3 reads CSVYRGMETQYF. The CDR3 DNA is TGCAGCGTGTACAGGGGGATGGAGACCCAGTACTTC.

The V and J genes are TRBV27 and TRBJ1-2, with unresolved D. There are 16 residues in the CDR3. The germline V and J ends were trimmed by 6 bases and 5 bases, with 22 bases remaining between them. CDR1 MNHEY and CDR2 SMNVEV come from the germline V gene (reference sequence). CDR3 amino acids: CASSSLARVGDYGYTF. The CDR3 nucleotides are TGTGCCAGCAGCTCCCTCGCCCGCGTTGGTGATTATGGCTACACCTTC.